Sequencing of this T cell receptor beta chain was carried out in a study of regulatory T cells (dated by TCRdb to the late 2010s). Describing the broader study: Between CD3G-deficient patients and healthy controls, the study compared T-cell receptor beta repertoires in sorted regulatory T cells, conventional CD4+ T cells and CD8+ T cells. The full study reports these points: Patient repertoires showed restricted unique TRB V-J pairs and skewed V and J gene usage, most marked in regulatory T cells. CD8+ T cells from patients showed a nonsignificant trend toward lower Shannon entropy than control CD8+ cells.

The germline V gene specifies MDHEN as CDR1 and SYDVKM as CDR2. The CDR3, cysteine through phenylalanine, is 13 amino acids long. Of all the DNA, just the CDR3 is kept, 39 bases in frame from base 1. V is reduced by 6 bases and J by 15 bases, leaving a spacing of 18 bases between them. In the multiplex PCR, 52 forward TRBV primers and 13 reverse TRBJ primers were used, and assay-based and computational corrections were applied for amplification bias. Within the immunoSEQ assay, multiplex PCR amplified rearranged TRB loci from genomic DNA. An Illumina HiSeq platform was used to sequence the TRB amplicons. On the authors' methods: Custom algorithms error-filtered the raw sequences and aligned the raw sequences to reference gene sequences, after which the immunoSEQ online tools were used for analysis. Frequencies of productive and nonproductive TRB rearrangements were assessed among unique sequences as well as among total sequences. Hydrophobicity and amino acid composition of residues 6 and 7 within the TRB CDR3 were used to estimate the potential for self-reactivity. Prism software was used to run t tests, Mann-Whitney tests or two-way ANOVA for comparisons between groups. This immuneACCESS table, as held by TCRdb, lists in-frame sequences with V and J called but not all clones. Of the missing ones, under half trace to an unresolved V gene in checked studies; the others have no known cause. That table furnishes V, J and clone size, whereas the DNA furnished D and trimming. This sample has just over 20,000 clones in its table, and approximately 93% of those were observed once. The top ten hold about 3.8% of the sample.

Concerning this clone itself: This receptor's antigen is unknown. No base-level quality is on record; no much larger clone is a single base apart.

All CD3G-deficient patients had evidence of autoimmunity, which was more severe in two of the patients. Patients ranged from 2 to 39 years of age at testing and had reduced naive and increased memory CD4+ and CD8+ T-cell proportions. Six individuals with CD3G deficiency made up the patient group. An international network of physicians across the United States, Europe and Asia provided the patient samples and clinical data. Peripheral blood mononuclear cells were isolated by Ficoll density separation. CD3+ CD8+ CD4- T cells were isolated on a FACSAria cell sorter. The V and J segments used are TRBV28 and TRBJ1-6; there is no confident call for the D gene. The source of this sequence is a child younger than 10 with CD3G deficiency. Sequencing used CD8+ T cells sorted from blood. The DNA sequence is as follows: TGTGCCAGCAGCCACCGGACGTCCTGGGTCCTCCACTTT. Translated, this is CASSHRTSWVLHF.